The clone carrying this T cell receptor beta chain has just a few counts. What it binds is not known. Just one base apart from a much larger clone, this may be a read error. These data belong to a study of early T cells in non-severe SARS-CoV-2 infection. Study background: The authors sequenced bulk RNA from unsorted whole blood, leaving chains unpaired.

The CDR3 totals 12 residues. Germline V CDR1 and CDR2: LGHDT, YNNKEL (reference sequence). The library protocol tagged individual cDNA molecules with unique molecular identifiers. Using its own MiXCR run on the 5' RACE reads, TCRdb lists one record per CDR3 protein. This table has fewer than 25,000 distinct CDR3 sequences, roughly 4.6% appearing once. Study results and limitations: Matching with VDJdb favored anti-spike CD8 responses (missing private and CD4 specificities).

The sequence came from an adult who was a healthcare worker with PCR-confirmed SARS-CoV-2 infection or an uninfected control (not recorded which). Sequenced: whole blood. The rearrangement joins TRBV3-1 to TRBJ2-3, with D hard to call. Here the CDR3 DNA reads TGTGCCAGCAGCCAAGTAACCGATACGCGGTATTTT. Encoded protein: CASSQVTDTRYF.